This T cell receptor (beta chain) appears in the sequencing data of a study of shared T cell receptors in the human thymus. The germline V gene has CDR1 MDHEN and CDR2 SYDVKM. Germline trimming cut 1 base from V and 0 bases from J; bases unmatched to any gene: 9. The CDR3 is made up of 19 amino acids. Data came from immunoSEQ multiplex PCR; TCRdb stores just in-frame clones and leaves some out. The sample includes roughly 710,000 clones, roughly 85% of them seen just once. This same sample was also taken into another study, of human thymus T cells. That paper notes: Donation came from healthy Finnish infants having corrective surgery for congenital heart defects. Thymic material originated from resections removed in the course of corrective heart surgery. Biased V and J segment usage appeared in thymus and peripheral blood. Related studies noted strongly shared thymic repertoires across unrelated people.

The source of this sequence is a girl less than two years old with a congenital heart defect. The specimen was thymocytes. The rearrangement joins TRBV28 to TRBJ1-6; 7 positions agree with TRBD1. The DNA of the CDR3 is TGTGCCAGCAGTTTATCCCCCAAGGGGGCCTGCTCCTATAATTCACCCCTCCACTTT. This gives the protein CASSLSPKGACSYNSPLHF.